The rows below give T cell receptor beta chains drawn from one sample of a study of vaccination and CD4 T cells after COVID-19. TCRdb re-derived calls from the PCR reads in MiXCR, one entry per CDR3 protein. The sample has 15,000 to 20,000 distinct CDR3 sequences, over 40% seen once. No cognate antigen is known for these TCRs. Specimen: CD4+ T cells from blood, cultured in vitro, collected about 7 months after SARS-CoV-2 vaccination. These receptors were collected from a human donor who had recovered from COVID-19. The CDR3 runs from the conserved cysteine through the conserved F or W. D genes are given only for firm matches. Not all rows give a size; the values are once, few, many and, for expanded clones, a class.

abundance: few
j_gene: TRBJ2-5
d_gene: TRBD1
v_gene: TRBV7-6
CDR3aa: CASSPATGPGGLETQYF
CDR3nt: TGTGCCAGCAGCCCCGCCACGGGCCCAGGGGGATTAGAGACCCAGTACTTC

abundance: few
j_gene: TRBJ2-4
d_gene: TRBD2
v_gene: TRBV28
CDR3aa: CASSEGLATLAKNIQYF
CDR3nt: TGTGCCAGCAGTGAGGGACTAGCGACACTAGCCAAAAACATTCAGTACTTC

abundance: .
j_gene: TRBJ1-2
d_gene: .
v_gene: TRBV15
CDR3aa: CATSPRRGGGYTF
CDR3nt: TGTGCCACCAGCCCCAGGAGAGGAGGGGGCTACACCTTC

abundance: .
j_gene: TRBJ1-1
d_gene: .
v_gene: TRBV10-3
CDR3aa: CAIRGGRENTEAFF
CDR3nt: TGTGCCATCAGAGGAGGTCGGGAAAACACTGAAGCTTTCTTT

abundance: .
j_gene: TRBJ1-1
d_gene: TRBD1
v_gene: TRBV7-3
CDR3aa: CASSFTGTANTEAFF
CDR3nt: TGTGCCAGCAGCTTCACCGGGACAGCAAACACTGAAGCTTTCTTT

abundance: .
j_gene: TRBJ2-7
d_gene: .
v_gene: TRBV20-1
CDR3aa: CSARDAGSPGEQYF
CDR3nt: TGCAGTGCTAGAGATGCGGGGTCTCCCGGCGAGCAGTACTTC

abundance: .
j_gene: TRBJ2-4
d_gene: TRBD1
v_gene: TRBV20-1
CDR3aa: CSVVGGFWNIQYF
CDR3nt: TGCAGTGTCGTAGGGGGCTTCTGGAACATTCAGTACTTC

abundance: .
j_gene: TRBJ2-7
d_gene: .
v_gene: TRBV21-1
CDR3aa: CASSVPRGQGYEQYF
CDR3nt: TGTGCCAGCAGCGTACCCCGGGGACAGGGCTACGAGCAGTACTTC

abundance: medium-sized
j_gene: TRBJ2-7
d_gene: TRBD1
v_gene: TRBV24-1
CDR3aa: CATFSTGQGLHEQYF
CDR3nt: TGTGCCACCTTCTCCACAGGACAGGGGCTGCACGAGCAGTACTTC

abundance: .
j_gene: TRBJ1-5
d_gene: TRBD1
v_gene: TRBV19
CDR3aa: CASSATTGSNQPQHF
CDR3nt: TGTGCCAGTAGTGCCACGACAGGGAGCAATCAGCCCCAGCATTTT

abundance: few
j_gene: TRBJ1-1
d_gene: .
v_gene: TRBV6-4
CDR3aa: CASSEEENTEAFF
CDR3nt: TGTGCCAGCAGTGAAGAGGAGAACACTGAAGCTTTCTTT

abundance: .
j_gene: TRBJ1-1
d_gene: .
v_gene: TRBV28
CDR3aa: CASTSPKTRGNTEAFF
CDR3nt: TGTGCCAGCACCAGCCCCAAAACCCGGGGGAACACTGAAGCTTTCTTT

abundance: .
j_gene: TRBJ2-5
d_gene: TRBD1
v_gene: TRBV7-2
CDR3aa: CASTRTGGETQYF
CDR3nt: TGTGCCAGCACCCGGACAGGGGGAGAGACCCAGTACTTC

abundance: .
j_gene: TRBJ2-7
d_gene: .
v_gene: TRBV7-8
CDR3aa: CASSSKRLGRDEQYF
CDR3nt: TGTGCCAGCAGCTCGAAAAGACTAGGGCGCGACGAGCAGTACTTC

abundance: .
j_gene: TRBJ2-3
d_gene: .
v_gene: TRBV2
CDR3aa: CASSPPFTDTQYF
CDR3nt: TGTGCCAGCAGTCCCCCCTTCACAGATACGCAGTATTTT

abundance: .
j_gene: TRBJ1-1
d_gene: .
v_gene: TRBV6-5
CDR3aa: CASSYRRGGGTEAFF
CDR3nt: TGTGCCAGCAGTTACAGGAGGGGCGGGGGTACTGAAGCTTTCTTT

abundance: .
j_gene: TRBJ2-1
d_gene: TRBD2
v_gene: TRBV20-1
CDR3aa: CSAHSGGAVEQFF
CDR3nt: TGCAGTGCTCATAGCGGGGGGGCCGTTGAGCAGTTCTTC

abundance: .
j_gene: TRBJ1-6
d_gene: TRBD1
v_gene: TRBV20-1
CDR3aa: CSASPRGQGAYFNSPLHF
CDR3nt: TGCAGTGCTAGCCCCAGGGGGCAGGGGGCATATTTTAATTCACCCCTCCACTTT

abundance: .
j_gene: TRBJ1-6
d_gene: .
v_gene: TRBV20-1
CDR3aa: CSARVEGGNSPLHF
CDR3nt: TGCAGTGCTAGAGTCGAGGGGGGTAATTCACCCCTCCACTTT

abundance: .
j_gene: TRBJ1-2
d_gene: TRBD1
v_gene: TRBV6-5
CDR3aa: CASIGDRGLYGYTF
CDR3nt: TGTGCCAGCATCGGGGACAGGGGGCTCTATGGCTACACCTTC

abundance: once
j_gene: TRBJ1-1
d_gene: TRBD1
v_gene: TRBV27
CDR3aa: CASSLRAGGEAFF
CDR3nt: TGTGCCAGCAGTTTAAGAGCAGGGGGTGAAGCTTTCTTT

abundance: .
j_gene: TRBJ2-5
d_gene: TRBD2
v_gene: TRBV4-2
CDR3aa: CASSLGVAGGGETQYF
CDR3nt: TGTGCCAGCAGCCTTGGTGTAGCGGGGGGTGGGGAGACCCAGTACTTC

abundance: .
j_gene: TRBJ1-1
d_gene: .
v_gene: TRBV7-3
CDR3aa: CASSSGSNTEAFF
CDR3nt: TGTGCCAGCAGCTCTGGTTCGAACACTGAAGCTTTCTTT

abundance: few
j_gene: TRBJ2-2
d_gene: .
v_gene: TRBV6-1
CDR3aa: CASREGANTGELFF
CDR3nt: TGTGCCAGCCGCGAGGGGGCGAACACCGGGGAGCTGTTTTTT

abundance: .
j_gene: TRBJ1-1
d_gene: .
v_gene: TRBV15
CDR3aa: CATSRGPETEAFF
CDR3nt: TGTGCCACCAGCAGAGGCCCTGAGACTGAAGCTTTCTTT

abundance: .
j_gene: TRBJ1-1
d_gene: .
v_gene: TRBV7-3
CDR3aa: CASSLQGNTEAFF
CDR3nt: TGTGCCAGCAGCTTACAGGGGAACACTGAAGCTTTCTTT

abundance: .
j_gene: TRBJ1-6
d_gene: .
v_gene: TRBV27
CDR3aa: CASGFLGADNSPLHF
CDR3nt: TGTGCCAGCGGTTTTTTAGGGGCAGATAATTCACCCCTCCACTTT

abundance: .
j_gene: TRBJ2-5
d_gene: .
v_gene: TRBV5-6
CDR3aa: CASSFGETQYF
CDR3nt: TGTGCCAGCAGCTTTGGAGAGACCCAGTACTTC

abundance: .
j_gene: TRBJ1-2
d_gene: .
v_gene: TRBV4-3
CDR3aa: CASSQDGYYGYTF
CDR3nt: TGCGCCAGCAGCCAAGACGGATACTATGGCTACACCTTC

abundance: .
j_gene: TRBJ2-3
d_gene: .
v_gene: TRBV7-6
CDR3aa: CASSLLGDTDTQYF
CDR3nt: TGTGCCAGCAGCTTATTAGGGGACACAGATACGCAGTATTTT

abundance: .
j_gene: TRBJ2-5
d_gene: TRBD2
v_gene: TRBV20-1
CDR3aa: CSARDDKRGVETQYF
CDR3nt: TGCAGTGCTAGAGATGACAAGCGGGGGGTAGAGACCCAGTACTTC

abundance: .
j_gene: TRBJ1-1
d_gene: TRBD1
v_gene: TRBV7-6
CDR3aa: CASSQGQAYTEAFF
CDR3nt: TGTGCCAGCAGCCAAGGACAGGCCTACACTGAAGCTTTCTTT

abundance: .
j_gene: TRBJ2-7
d_gene: .
v_gene: TRBV12-3/TRBV12-4
CDR3aa: CASSLDRFAEVYF
CDR3nt: TGTGCCAGCAGCCTGGACAGATTCGCAGAGGTGTACTTC

abundance: .
j_gene: TRBJ1-1
d_gene: .
v_gene: TRBV20-1
CDR3aa: CSARQGSGTEAFF
CDR3nt: TGCAGTGCTAGACAGGGATCGGGCACTGAAGCTTTCTTT

abundance: .
j_gene: TRBJ1-5
d_gene: TRBD1
v_gene: TRBV20-1
CDR3aa: CSASRQGSNQPQHF
CDR3nt: TGCAGTGCTAGTAGACAGGGGAGCAATCAGCCCCAGCATTTT